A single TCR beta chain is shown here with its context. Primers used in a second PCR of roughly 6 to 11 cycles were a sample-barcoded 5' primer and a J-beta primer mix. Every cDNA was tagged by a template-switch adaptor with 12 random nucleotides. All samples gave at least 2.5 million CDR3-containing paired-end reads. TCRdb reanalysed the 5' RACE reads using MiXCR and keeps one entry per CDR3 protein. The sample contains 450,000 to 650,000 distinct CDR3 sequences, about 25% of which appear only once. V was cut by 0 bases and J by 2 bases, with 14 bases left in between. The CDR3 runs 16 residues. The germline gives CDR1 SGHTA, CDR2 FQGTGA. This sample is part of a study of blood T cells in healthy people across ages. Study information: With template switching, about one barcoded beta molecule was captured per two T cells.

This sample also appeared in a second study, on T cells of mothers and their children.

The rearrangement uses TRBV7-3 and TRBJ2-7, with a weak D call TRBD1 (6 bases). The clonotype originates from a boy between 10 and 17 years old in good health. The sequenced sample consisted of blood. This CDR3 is CASSLTPSHRAYEQYF. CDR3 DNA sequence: TGTGCCAGCAGCTTAACGCCTTCCCACAGGGCCTACGAGCAGTACTTC.